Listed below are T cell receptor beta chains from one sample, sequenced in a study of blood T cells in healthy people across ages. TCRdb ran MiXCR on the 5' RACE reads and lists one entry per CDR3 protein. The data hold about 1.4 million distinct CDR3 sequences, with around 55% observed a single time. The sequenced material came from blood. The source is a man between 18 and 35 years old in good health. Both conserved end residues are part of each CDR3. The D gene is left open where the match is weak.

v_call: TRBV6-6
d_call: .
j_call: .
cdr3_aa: CASSSALGGYEQYF

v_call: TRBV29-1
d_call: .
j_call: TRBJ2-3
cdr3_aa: CSVSQNTDTQYF

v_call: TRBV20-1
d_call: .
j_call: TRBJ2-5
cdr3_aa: CSASGQLLETQYF

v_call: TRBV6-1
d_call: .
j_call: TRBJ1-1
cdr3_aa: CASSGHVGNTEAFF

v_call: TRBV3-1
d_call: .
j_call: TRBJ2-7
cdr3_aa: CASSQGRVPFYEQYF

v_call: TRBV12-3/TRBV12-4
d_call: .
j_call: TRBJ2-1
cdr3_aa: CASNGPVAYNEQFF

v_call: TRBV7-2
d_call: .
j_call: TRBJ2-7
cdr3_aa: CASSSRTNTGLEPKTFSTF

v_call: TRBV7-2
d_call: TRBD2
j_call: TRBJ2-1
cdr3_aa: CASSRLGTSENEQFF

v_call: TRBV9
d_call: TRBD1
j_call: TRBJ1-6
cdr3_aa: CASSGRQGITSPLHF

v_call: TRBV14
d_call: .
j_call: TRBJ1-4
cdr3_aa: CASSQVPREKLFF

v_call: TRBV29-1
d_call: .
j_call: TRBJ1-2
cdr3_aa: CSVEAGDPGYTF

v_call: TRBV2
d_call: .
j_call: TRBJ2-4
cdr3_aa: CASSEVGLAKNIQYF